This T cell receptor beta chain was identified during a study of blood T cell repertoires in COVID-19. Study-level background: Sites in the United States, Italy and Spain provided acute and convalescent COVID-19 samples. From T cells, B-cell-depleted T cells, or PBMCs came the material, which was cDNA or gDNA.

The CDR3 loop spans 18 amino acids. The authors' processing: Reference gene primers were amplified, and this amplification served to estimate nucleated cell counts. The table came from immunoSEQ multiplex PCR; TCRdb's copy has only in-frame clones and leaves some out. That table furnishes V, J and clone size, whereas the DNA furnished D and trimming. The repertoire holds about 30,000 clones, with 90% as singletons. The gene calls are TRBV21-1 and TRBJ2-3; the table's D call, TRBD1, was not checked against the DNA. TRBV21-1 is described as a pseudogene. This TCR derives from a man in his 70s with active or convalescent COVID-19. The sequenced material came from peripheral blood. The CDR3 sequence: CASSKKVGDISSTDTQYF. CDR3 DNA sequence: TGTGCCAGCAGCAAAAAAGTAGGGGACATTTCTAGCACAGATACGCAGTATTTT.